This is a list of T cell receptor beta chains from one sample in a study of cytomegalovirus exposure and HLA in healthy donors. Profiled with immunoSEQ multiplex PCR; TCRdb holds only in-frame clones, not every one. The sample holds tens of thousands of clones, roughly 72% seen once. Sample: PBMCs. Receptor source: a man aged 30 to 39 in good health and CMV-seronegative. Each CDR3 is given with its conserved first and last residue. Each record gives: V gene, D gene, clone size, J gene, CDR3 protein, CDR3 DNA. The D gene is left open where the match is weak. The size entry is marked missing in some rows and otherwise reads once, few, many or a size class.

v_gene: TRBV6-5
d_gene: TRBD2
abundance: NA
j_gene: TRBJ2-7
CDR3aa: CASSYWEGTTYEQYF
CDR3nt: TGTGCCAGCAGTTACTGGGAGGGAACGACCTACGAGCAGTACTTC

v_gene: TRBV13
d_gene: NA
abundance: NA
j_gene: TRBJ2-1
CDR3aa: CASSSPRDSYNEQFF
CDR3nt: TGTGCCAGCAGCTCCCCCCGGGACTCCTACAATGAGCAGTTCTTC

v_gene: TRBV19
d_gene: NA
abundance: NA
j_gene: TRBJ1-2
CDR3aa: CASSIAGRKGYGYTF
CDR3nt: TGTGCCAGTAGTATTGCGGGGCGGAAAGGCTATGGCTACACCTTC

v_gene: TRBV5-1
d_gene: NA
abundance: NA
j_gene: TRBJ1-2
CDR3aa: CASSLLGRIYGYTF
CDR3nt: TGCGCCAGCAGCTTGTTGGGGAGGATCTATGGCTACACCTTC

v_gene: TRBV7-2
d_gene: TRBD2
abundance: NA
j_gene: TRBJ2-5
CDR3aa: CASSFQRGGGETQYF
CDR3nt: TGTGCCAGCAGCTTCCAGCGGGGGGGCGGGGAGACCCAGTACTTC

v_gene: TRBV9
d_gene: NA
abundance: NA
j_gene: TRBJ2-3
CDR3aa: CASSVSDSFTGSDTQYF
CDR3nt: TGTGCCAGCAGCGTATCAGACTCCTTTACGGGGTCAGATACGCAGTATTTT

v_gene: TRBV7-2
d_gene: NA
abundance: once
j_gene: TRBJ1-1
CDR3aa: CASSFDTEAFF
CDR3nt: TGTGCCAGCAGCTTCGACACTGAAGCTTTCTTT

v_gene: TRBV6-1
d_gene: TRBD2
abundance: NA
j_gene: TRBJ2-3
CDR3aa: CASSEFVSAGGQTDTQYF
CDR3nt: TGTGCCAGCAGTGAATTTGTCTCAGCGGGAGGGCAGACAGATACGCAGTATTTT

v_gene: TRBV27
d_gene: NA
abundance: NA
j_gene: TRBJ2-2
CDR3aa: CASIPLANTGELFF
CDR3nt: TGTGCCAGCATCCCCCTCGCGAACACCGGGGAGCTGTTTTTT

v_gene: TRBV9
d_gene: TRBD1
abundance: once
j_gene: TRBJ2-6
CDR3aa: CASSVTGAGANVLTF
CDR3nt: TGTGCCAGCAGCGTCACAGGGGCTGGGGCCAACGTCCTGACTTTC

v_gene: TRBV6-1
d_gene: TRBD1
abundance: NA
j_gene: TRBJ1-1
CDR3aa: CASIPGQVGNTEAFF
CDR3nt: TGTGCCAGCATACCGGGACAGGTGGGAAACACTGAAGCTTTCTTT

v_gene: TRBV7-2
d_gene: NA
abundance: NA
j_gene: TRBJ1-2
CDR3aa: CASSLVTDANYGYTF
CDR3nt: TGTGCCAGCAGCTTAGTGACAGACGCTAACTATGGCTACACCTTC

v_gene: TRBV7-3
d_gene: NA
abundance: NA
j_gene: TRBJ1-1
CDR3aa: CASSLGLGMSTEAFF
CDR3nt: TGTGCCAGCAGCTTAGGGCTGGGTATGAGCACTGAAGCTTTCTTT

v_gene: TRBV10-2
d_gene: TRBD1
abundance: NA
j_gene: TRBJ2-5
CDR3aa: CASSWTGETQETQYF
CDR3nt: TGCGCCAGCAGCTGGACAGGGGAGACACAAGAGACCCAGTACTTC

v_gene: TRBV5-4
d_gene: TRBD1
abundance: few
j_gene: TRBJ1-4
CDR3aa: CASSDGQASLNREKLFF
CDR3nt: TGTGCCAGCAGCGACGGACAGGCCTCGCTGAATAGAGAAAAACTGTTTTTT

v_gene: TRBV7-9
d_gene: TRBD1
abundance: NA
j_gene: TRBJ1-2
CDR3aa: CASSLAGTGGTRGKGYTF
CDR3nt: TGTGCCAGCAGCCTTGCCGGGACAGGGGGTACAAGGGGAAAGGGCTACACCTTC

v_gene: TRBV14
d_gene: NA
abundance: NA
j_gene: TRBJ1-2
CDR3aa: CASSSRAAHYGYTF
CDR3nt: TGTGCCAGCAGCTCGAGGGCAGCCCACTATGGCTACACCTTC

v_gene: TRBV7-6
d_gene: TRBD1
abundance: NA
j_gene: TRBJ2-1
CDR3aa: CASSSGQDSYNEQFF
CDR3nt: TGTGCCAGCAGCTCGGGACAGGACTCCTACAATGAGCAGTTCTTC

v_gene: TRBV27
d_gene: TRBD1
abundance: NA
j_gene: TRBJ1-2
CDR3aa: CATADPGQGVCGYTF
CDR3nt: TGTGCCACAGCAGATCCCGGACAGGGGGTTTGTGGCTACACCTTC

v_gene: TRBV18
d_gene: TRBD2
abundance: NA
j_gene: TRBJ2-2
CDR3aa: CASSPQLAGETGELFF
CDR3nt: TGTGCCAGCTCACCACAACTAGCGGGAGAAACCGGGGAGCTGTTTTTT

v_gene: TRBV4-3
d_gene: TRBD1
abundance: NA
j_gene: TRBJ2-7
CDR3aa: CASSLGQGRYEQYF
CDR3nt: TGCGCCAGCAGCCTCGGACAGGGAAGGTACGAGCAGTACTTC

v_gene: TRBV19
d_gene: TRBD1
abundance: NA
j_gene: TRBJ1-5
CDR3aa: CASSPPDRGLYQPQHF
CDR3nt: TGTGCCAGTAGTCCCCCGGACAGGGGGCTTTATCAGCCCCAGCATTTT

v_gene: TRBV27
d_gene: NA
abundance: NA
j_gene: TRBJ1-5
CDR3aa: CASSRQPNQPQHF
CDR3nt: TGTGCCAGCAGCCGACAGCCTAATCAGCCCCAGCATTTT

v_gene: TRBV11-2
d_gene: TRBD1
abundance: NA
j_gene: TRBJ1-4
CDR3aa: CASSLVKGAVEKLFF
CDR3nt: TGTGCCAGCAGCTTAGTGAAGGGGGCAGTCGAAAAACTGTTTTTT

v_gene: TRBV7-2
d_gene: NA
abundance: NA
j_gene: TRBJ2-4
CDR3aa: CASSLDSGENIQYF
CDR3nt: TGTGCCAGCAGCTTAGATTCAGGGGAGAACATTCAGTACTTC

v_gene: TRBV6-5
d_gene: NA
abundance: NA
j_gene: TRBJ1-3
CDR3aa: CASSPQNSGNTIYF
CDR3nt: TGTGCCAGCAGTCCACAGAACTCTGGAAACACCATATATTTT

v_gene: TRBV7-9
d_gene: NA
abundance: NA
j_gene: TRBJ2-1
CDR3aa: CASSLERALLFNEQFF
CDR3nt: TGTGCCAGCAGCTTAGAGAGGGCCCTGCTCTTCAATGAGCAGTTCTTC

v_gene: TRBV27
d_gene: TRBD2
abundance: NA
j_gene: TRBJ2-5
CDR3aa: CASRLYGLAGGPGQETQYF
CDR3nt: TGTGCCAGCAGGCTTTACGGCCTAGCGGGAGGGCCGGGTCAAGAGACCCAGTACTTC

v_gene: TRBV7-9
d_gene: TRBD1
abundance: once
j_gene: TRBJ1-1
CDR3aa: CASSLGQHPGTEAFF
CDR3nt: TGTGCCAGCAGCTTGGGACAGCACCCGGGCACTGAAGCTTTCTTT